This TCR beta chain comes out of a study of blood T cells in healthy people across ages (dated by TCRdb to about 2015). Study-wide context: In model experiments, template switching captured about one uniquely barcoded TCR beta cDNA molecule for every two T cells. Age-related changes in TCR beta repertoire diversity were measured in the study by deep sequencing normalized with unique cDNA molecular identifiers. The donors were divided into four age groups: young (average around 17 years), middle-aged (around 37), aged (roughly 66) and long-lived (roughly 88). Using the same blood draw, the study looked at two additional independent replicas of 1 million unique cDNA reads for two donors, one aged 18 to 29 and the other aged 80 or older. What the authors observed across the whole study: Estimates of total diversity based on one million sequenced T cells were regarded as lower bounds and as underestimates. As age increased, observed TCR beta diversity per million T cells dropped in a roughly linear way, and a significant reduction was already evident by age 40. Compared with the aged group, the long-lived group had more naive CD4+ T cells, fewer expanded clones and increased TCR diversity, suggesting age selection. A strong correlation was found between observed TCR beta diversity and the percentage of naive T cells measured by flow cytometry. Donor CMV infection status was unknown, potentially confounding age-related changes in expanded clonotypes. Bulk unsorted PBMC profiling prevented conclusive comparison of naive and antigen-experienced compartments.

To note about this clonotype: Its specific antigen is unknown. No base quality information exists; no much larger clone differs at one position.

The roughly 39 donors, aged about 6 to 100 years, were systemically healthy Caucasian individuals from Russia. Ten milliliters of peripheral blood were collected from each donor into EDTA-treated Vacutainer tubes. Ficoll-Paque density-gradient centrifugation was used to isolate PBMCs, with at least 7 million per sample. Total RNA, at least 6 micrograms per sample, was extracted from PBMCs with Trizol reagent. Naive CD45RAhigh/CD27high T cell percentages were measured by flow cytometry on a PBMC aliquot from every donor. The library was made by 5' RACE. Sequencer: Illumina HiSeq 2500. A second roughly 6 to 11 cycle PCR used a sample-barcoded 5' primer and a J-beta primer mix. A template-switch 5' adaptor carrying 12 random nucleotides introduced a unique molecular identifier onto each TCR beta cDNA molecule. Each sample yielded at least 2.5 million CDR3-containing paired-end reads. The Mint cDNA synthesis kit, primed by a TRBC-specific oligonucleotide, was used to synthesize first-strand cDNA from all RNA. After uracil-DNA glycosylase treatment, a first 18-cycle PCR used universal primers M1SS and BC2_uni_R on all cDNA. As for how the authors treated the data: Normalization of each sample was performed by random selection of 1 million high-quality reads, each carrying a distinct molecular identifier. Reads with shared molecular identifiers were discarded instead of being binned into consensus sequences. MiTCR, set to a Q25 quality threshold and the strictest error-elimination algorithm, was used for CDR3 identification, clonotype clustering and error correction. A nonparametric unseen species model with Euler transformation was used to estimate a lower bound on total TCR beta diversity. TCRdb reprocessed the public reads (quality trimming at Q25 with fastp, clone calling with MiXCR) and kept in-frame beta chains. When rows share a CDR3 protein, they turn into one entry using the most common DNA and genes. These V and J calls derive from TCRdb rather than the authors' analysis. Within this sample are hundreds of thousands of distinct CDR3 sequences, with less than 25% of them counted one time only. 7.5% to 9% of the sample is held by the ten biggest clonotypes.

CDR1 SGHTA and CDR2 FQGNSA were looked up in the germline V gene. The germline ends are 10 bases apart after V is trimmed by 3 bases and J by 8 bases. There are 12 amino acids in the CDR3, from cysteine to phenylalanine inclusive. Of all the DNA, just the CDR3 is kept, 36 bases in frame from base 1. Another study also made use of these data, one on T cells of mothers and their children. The second paper further reports: Nine systemically healthy Caucasian individuals, comprising three mothers and their six children, were included as donors. cDNA synthesis used all of the extracted RNA, with approximately 1.4 ug of RNA in each 15 ul reaction. Sample barcodes and 2-4 random nucleotides were added via the M1S primer in the second PCR. Each mother yielded over 9.5 million TCR beta CDR3 reads and each child 2.5 million to 3 million reads. TCR recombination output is similarly shaped by thymic selection in related and unrelated pairs, with a minor effect exerted by inherited differences. Normalized repertoire overlap in related mother-child pairs was always slightly higher than in unrelated mother-child pairs, but the difference was never significant. No persistent microchimeric T cell clones were detected, at a sensitivity of roughly 100 clones per million clonotypes. In the study, deep NGS was used to compare the TCR beta repertoires of mothers and children, and features distinguishing related mother-child pairs from unrelated individuals were sought. The mean age was roughly 36 +/- 4 years for the mothers and approximately 11 +/- 4 years for the children. After adapters were ligated using NEBNext reagents, the libraries underwent 100+100 nt paired-end sequencing on an Illumina HiSeq 2000. To avoid cross-contamination, the mother libraries and the child libraries were prepared a month apart and sequenced in separate runs. Between roughly 450,000 and 2,000,000 distinct TCR beta clonotypes were identified per donor. Naive TCR beta clonotypes were estimated from low-frequency clonotypes matched to each donor's FACS-determined naive share, without sorting.

The chain joins TRBV7-2 to TRBJ1-1, with the D segment identity uncertain. The clonotype comes from a boy between 10 and 17 years old in good health. The specimen sequenced was blood. This receptor carries the CDR3 CASSFSSFEAFF. The DNA sequence is as follows: TGTGCCAGCAGCTTCTCGTCCTTCGAAGCTTTCTTT. When the CDR3 is completed using the reference TRBV7-2 and TRBJ1-1 genes on either side, the full variable domain is GAGVSQSPSNKVTEKGKDVELRCDPISGHTALYWYRQSLGQGLEFLIYFQGNSAPDKSGLPSDRFSAERTGGSVSTLTIQRTQQEDSAVYLCASSFSSFEAFFGQGTRLTVV.